The 10 T cell receptor beta chains reported below all come from one sample, sequenced in a study of cytomegalovirus exposure and HLA in healthy donors. The PCR ran on 60 Vbeta and 13 Jbeta primers. Sequenced by immunoSEQ multiplex PCR; TCRdb stores in-frame clones only, minus some. The sample lists about 90,000 clones; roughly 80% were seen once. Sequencing was performed on PBMCs. Receptor source: a man between 18 and 35 years old in good health and CMV-seronegative.

The gene calls are TRBV5-1 and TRBJ1-5; 8 positions agree with TRBD1. Germline V lookup: CDR1 SGHRS, CDR2 YFSETQ. With 4 bases clipped from V and 8 bases from J, the junction kept 8 bases outside the gene matches. The CDR3 runs to 14 residues. This CDR3 reads CASSRTGTLEPQHF. CDR3 coding DNA: TGCGCCAGCAGCCGGACAGGGACTTTAGAGCCCCAGCATTTT. The whole variable domain, filled in from reference TRBV5-1 and TRBJ1-5, reads KAGVTQTPRYLIKTRGQQVTLSCSPISGHRSVSWYQQTPGQGLQFLFEYFSETQRNKGNFPGRFSGRQFSNSRSEMNVSTLELGDSALYLCASSRTGTLEPQHFGDGTRLSIL.

V gene TRBV10-3 combines with J gene TRBJ1-2; D gene uncertain. The ends were cut back, 0 bases at V and 4 bases at J, with 6 bases in the middle. This CDR3 spans 13 amino acids. Germline V gene data show CDR1 as ENHRY and CDR2 as SYGVKD. The CDR3 sequence: CAISESDTYGYTF. CDR3 bases: TGTGCCATCAGTGAGTCTGACACCTATGGCTACACCTTC.

V usage is TRBV9 and J usage is TRBJ1-4; 9 bases agree with TRBD1. J was trimmed by 4 bases and V by 3 bases; bases with no gene match: 4. CDR3 length equals 15 residues. Germline-derived CDR1 and CDR2 are SGDLS and YYNGEE. CDR3 sequence reads: CASSDGTGFNEKLFF. The CDR3 DNA reads as TGTGCCAGCAGCGACGGGACAGGGTTTAATGAAAAACTGTTTTTT.

This clone was seen only once. This chain links TRBV7-9 with TRBJ2-5; 13 nucleotides match TRBD2. Losses at the gene ends were 5 bases for V and 5 bases for J; bases not matched to a gene: 8. The CDR3 sequence is 16 residues long. Germline assignment: CDR1 SEHNR and CDR2 FQNEAQ (reference sequence). The CDR3, as DNA: TGTGCCAGCAGCCCGAGACTAGCGGGAGGTGGGGAGACCCAGTACTTC. It yields the protein CASSPRLAGGGETQYF.

This clone was observed once. V and J are TRBV6-5 and TRBJ2-3; 8 positions agree with TRBD2. Unmatched junction bases numbered 7, after V lost 6 bases and J lost 5 bases. This CDR3 spans 14 amino acids. Germline-derived CDR1 and CDR2 are MNHEY and SVGAGI. This CDR3 is CASSPGLAGDTQYF. The DNA for the CDR3 is TGTGCCAGCAGCCCCGGACTAGCCGGAGATACGCAGTATTTT.

This clone has a single count. The chain is built from TRBV4-3 and TRBJ2-3, with TRBD2 identical over 7 bases. The CDR3 length is 17 residues. Germline assignment: CDR1 LGHNA and CDR2 YSLEER. The trim removed 6 bases at V and 1 base at J, leaving 13 bases unmatched. CDR3 region: CASSRPPGSGGTDTQYF. The CDR3 DNA sequence: TGCGCCAGCAGTCGCCCGCCCGGGAGCGGGGGCACAGATACGCAGTATTTT.

The chain recombines TRBV5-1 with TRBJ2-1; a weak D match, TRBD1 (5 bases). Germline V gives CDR1 SGHRS, CDR2 YFSETQ. V lost 3 bases, J lost 8 bases, and 18 bases lay in between. The CDR3 has 15 residues. The CDR3 DNA is TGCGCCAGCAGCTATGACAGTGGGCCGGTCGATGAGCAGTTCTTC. It specifies CASSYDSGPVDEQFF.

The V and J genes are TRBV4-1 and TRBJ2-1; D unresolved. CDR3 length: 15 residues. Trimming took 0 bases from V and 6 from J, leaving 12 bases between them. CDR1 and CDR2 (germline): MGHRA, YSYEKL. The CDR3 sequence is CASSQDGGSINEQFF. CDR3 coding DNA: TGCGCCAGCAGCCAAGACGGTGGTTCCATCAATGAGCAGTTCTTC.

The J gene is TRBJ1-1, the V gene TRBV16; D ambiguous. Trimming pared 0 bases from V and 5 bases from J, leaving 13 bases between. CDR1 is KGHSY and CDR2 is FQNENV in the germline V gene. The CDR3 has 15 residues. The CDR3 bases are TGTGCCAGCAGCCAATCTTGGGGTCCGGGGACTGAAGCTTTCTTT. Amino acids: CASSQSWGPGTEAFF. Together with reference TRBV16 and TRBJ1-1, the CDR3 gives the full variable domain: GEEVAQTPKHLVRGEGQKAKLYCAPIKGHSYVFWYQQVLKNEFKFLISFQNENVFDETGMPKERFSAKCLPNSPCSLEIQATKLEDSAVYFCASSQSWGPGTEAFFGQGTRLTVV.

CDR3 DNA: TGTGCCAGCAGCTTCCATCCACTAGTGGGACTTAAGCGTACCGGGGAGCTGTTTTTT. It codes for CASSFHPLVGLKRTGELFF. J is TRBJ2-2 and V is TRBV7-2, with a weak D call TRBD2 (6 bases). Germline CDR1 and CDR2: SGHTA and FQGNSA. This CDR3 has 19 residues. V was cut by 3 bases and J by 5 bases, with 25 bases left in between. Full variable domain (missing parts from reference TRBV7-2 and TRBJ2-2): GAGVSQSPSNKVTEKGKDVELRCDPISGHTALYWYRQSLGQGLEFLIYFQGNSAPDKSGLPSDRFSAERTGGSVSTLTIQRTQQEDSAVYLCASSFHPLVGLKRTGELFFGEGSRLTVL.